A selection of T cell receptor beta chains follows, all from one sample in a study of T cells in Graves' hyperthyroidism and ophthalmopathy. In TCRdb, the multiplex PCR reads were re-called with MiXCR into one record per CDR3 protein. The sample contains approximately 400,000 distinct CDR3 sequences, 15% to 18% of which appear only once. Sequenced sample: blood. These receptors all come from a woman in her late teens or twenties with Graves' hyperthyroidism that later progressed to Graves' ophthalmopathy. Each CDR3 is given with its conserved first and last residue. A D gene is named only where the DNA matches it firmly. Rows give clone size only sometimes, using once, few, many, or a class for an expanded clone.

>.|.|TRBJ2-5|TRBV10-3
TGTGCCATCAGTGAGCTAGGAGGCCAAGAGACCCAGTACTTC
CAISELGGQETQYF
>.|.|TRBJ2-7|TRBV7-8
TGTGCCAGCAGCCCGTGGAGGGAATACGAGCAGTACTTC
CASSPWREYEQYF
>.|few|TRBJ2-3|TRBV6-6
TGTGCCAGCAGTTACTCGCTGGCGTTGACAGATACGCAGTATTTT
CASSYSLALTDTQYF
>.|few|TRBJ2-5|TRBV19
TGTGCCAGTAGTATCCCGGCGGGGGCTGGGACCCAGTACTTC
CASSIPAGAGTQYF
>.|few|TRBJ2-7|TRBV14
TGTGCCAGCAGCCAAGCGGGTGGTCCCTACGAGCAGTACTTC
CASSQAGGPYEQYF
>.|many|TRBJ2-7|TRBV14
TGTGCCAGCAGCCATATAACAGGGAGTGAGCAGTACTTC
CASSHITGSEQYF
>.|few|TRBJ1-1|TRBV19
TGTGCCAGTAGTATAGCTCGTGATGTCGAAGCTTTCTTT
CASSIARDVEAFF
>.|many|TRBJ2-2|TRBV3-1
TGTGCCAGCAGGGACAGGAACACCGGGGAGCTGTTTTTT
CASRDRNTGELFF
>.|many|TRBJ2-3|TRBV5-1
TGCGCCAGCAGCCCGGGACACGGCACAGATACGCAGTATTTT
CASSPGHGTDTQYF
>TRBD1|.|TRBJ2-7|TRBV28
TGTGCCAGCAGAGGAGACAGGGGGCGGTACGAGCAGTACTTC
CASRGDRGRYEQYF
>.|many|TRBJ1-2|TRBV18
TGTGCCAGCTCACCAGGGGACCTCTATGGCTACACCTTC
CASSPGDLYGYTF
>TRBD2|many|TRBJ2-1|TRBV28
TGTGCCAGCAGGGCCACCGGACTAGCGGGAGGTAATGAGCAGTTCTTC
CASRATGLAGGNEQFF
>TRBD1|many|TRBJ1-5|TRBV6-1
TGTGCCACCGGACAGGGGGTAAGCAATCAGCCCCAGCATTTT
CATGQGVSNQPQHF
>.|many|TRBJ2-7|TRBV30
TGTGCCTGGAGTAGACGGAGCTCCTACGAGCAGTACTTC
CAWSRRSSYEQYF
>.|.|TRBJ2-7|TRBV18
TGTGCCAGCTCACCACGACCGGGGCAGGGCTACGAGCACTTC
CASSPRPGQGYEHF
>.|many|TRBJ1-1|TRBV7-9
TGTGCCAGCAGCTTAGCGGGGTTTGGGACTGAAGCTTTCTTT
CASSLAGFGTEAFF
>.|few|TRBJ2-7|TRBV4-1
TGCGCCAGCAGGGGGTTGGGCGCCTACGAGCAGTACTTC
CASRGLGAYEQYF
>TRBD2|many|TRBJ2-3|TRBV28
TGTGCCAGCAGTTTTTTGGTAGGGACTAGCTTTCGAACGCAGTATTTT
CASSFLVGTSFRTQYF
>.|.|TRBJ2-3|TRBV10-3
TGTGCCATCAGTGACAGCACAGATACGCAGTATTTT
CAISDSTDTQYF
>TRBD1|many|TRBJ1-4|TRBV20-1
TGCAGTGCACGCCAGGGGGCAGCTAATGAAAAACTGTTTTTT
CSARQGAANEKLFF
>.|few|TRBJ2-7|TRBV7-3
TGTGCCAGCAGCCCTCACTACCCGACGACCTACGAGCAGTACTTC
CASSPHYPTTYEQYF
>TRBD1|.|TRBJ2-1|TRBV14
TGTGCCAGCAGCCAAGATTTCGGGACAGGGAAGTTCTTC
CASSQDFGTGKFF
>.|few|TRBJ2-1|TRBV6-2/TRBV6-3
TGTGCCAGCAGTTTGGGCCAGATTTACAATGAGCAGTTCTTC
CASSLGQIYNEQFF
>.|few|TRBJ2-7|TRBV7-9
TGTGCCAGCAGCCTTCCCGGGGCGCGGTCCTACGAGCAGTACTTC
CASSLPGARSYEQYF
>TRBD1|many|TRBJ2-7|TRBV28
TGTGCCAGCAGTTTAAGGGACAGGGTGAGCGAGCAGTACTTC
CASSLRDRVSEQYF
>.|.|TRBJ2-7|TRBV20-1
TGCAGTGCTAGAGACGAGCGGACCTACGAGCTGTACTTC
CSARDERTYELYF
>.|.|TRBJ2-7|TRBV14
TGTGCCAGCAGCCAAGAAGACCTCTACGAGCAGTACTTC
CASSQEDLYEQYF
>.|many|TRBJ2-7|TRBV12-3/TRBV12-4
TGTGCCAGCAGTTTAAGGCTAGAGTACGAGCAGTACTTC
CASSLRLEYEQYF
>.|few|TRBJ1-5|TRBV20-1
TGCAGTGCTAGAAAAACTCAGGGGCGCCAGCCCCAGCATTTT
CSARKTQGRQPQHF
>.|.|TRBJ1-2|TRBV7-9
TGTGCCAGCAGCCCGGTGTCCGGGCAGTGGGGCTACACCTTC
CASSPVSGQWGYTF
>.|many|TRBJ1-5|TRBV6-1
TGTGCCAGCAGTGACCTCTCCCTCGGGCAGCCCCAGCATTTT
CASSDLSLGQPQHF
>.|many|TRBJ2-3|TRBV28
TGTGCCAGCATCAGACCCGGCACAGATACGCAGTATTTT
CASIRPGTDTQYF
>TRBD1|.|TRBJ2-5|TRBV7-7
TGTGCTAGCAGCATGGACAGGGCGGAGACCCAGTACTTC
CASSMDRAETQYF
>.|many|TRBJ2-7|TRBV30
TGTGCCTGGAGGCCCACCTCAAGGAGCGGTGACGAGCAGTACTTC
CAWRPTSRSGDEQYF
>.|.|TRBJ2-1|TRBV29-1
TGCAGCGTAACCGTTAAAAACAATGAGCAGTTCTTC
CSVTVKNNEQFF
>TRBD2|.|TRBJ2-3|TRBV4-1
TGCGCCAGCAGCGGCCCTAGCGGGACCAGCACAGATACGCAGTATTTT
CASSGPSGTSTDTQYF
>.|.|TRBJ2-1|TRBV3-2
TGTGCCAGCAGGAATACAGGGTGGCATGAGCAGTTCTTC
CASRNTGWHEQFF
>.|few|TRBJ1-1|TRBV28
TGTGCCAGCACCGGGGGAGCGGACACTGAAGCTTTCTTT
CASTGGADTEAFF
>TRBD1|few|TRBJ2-1|TRBV27
TGTGCCAGCAGTTCGGTCACACAGGGGGCAATTGAGCAGTTCTTC
CASSSVTQGAIEQFF
>.|.|TRBJ2-7|TRBV2
TGTGCCAGCAGACTAGGTTTGTACGAGCAGTACTTC
CASRLGLYEQYF
>TRBD2|.|TRBJ2-1|TRBV10-2
TGCGCCAGCACCCTAGCGGGATCCCACTACAATGAGCAGTTCTTC
CASTLAGSHYNEQFF
>TRBD2|many|TRBJ2-7|TRBV7-2
TGTGCCAGCAGCTTAAGTAGCGGGAGGATGCCCTACGAGCAGTACTTC
CASSLSSGRMPYEQYF
>.|many|TRBJ1-5|TRBV20-1
TGCAGTGCTAGACCCTCAGTTAACAGGGTGGGTCAGCCCCAGCATTTT
CSARPSVNRVGQPQHF
>TRBD2|few|TRBJ2-1|TRBV3-1
TGTGCCAGCAGCCAGAGGACTAGCGGGAGTTTCAATGAGCAGTTCTTC
CASSQRTSGSFNEQFF
>.|many|TRBJ1-1|TRBV11-3
TGTGCCAGCAGCGACGACCGGGGTGAAGCTTTCTTT
CASSDDRGEAFF
>TRBD2|few|TRBJ2-5|TRBV13
TGTGCCAGCAGCATTAGCGGGAGGGGGTATGAGACCCAGTACTTC
CASSISGRGYETQYF
>.|.|TRBJ2-1|TRBV2
TGTGCCAGCAGTGAAGTGGGCAATGAGCAGTTCTTC
CASSEVGNEQFF
>.|few|TRBJ2-1|TRBV19
TGTGCCAGTAGCGCGAGCGGGAATGAGCAGTTCTTC
CASSASGNEQFF
>TRBD1|many|TRBJ2-3|TRBV24-1
TGTGCCACCAGTGATTACCCGGGACAGGGTCCAGATACGCAGTATTTT
CATSDYPGQGPDTQYF
>.|many|TRBJ2-1|TRBV11-2
TGTGCCAGCAGCTTAAGCAGGAGCTCCTACAATGAGCAGTTCTTC
CASSLSRSSYNEQFF